This T cell receptor beta chain was obtained from a study of blood T cell repertoires in COVID-19. Study details: From the United States, Italy and Spain came samples of acute and convalescent COVID-19. T cells, B-cell-depleted T cells, or PBMCs supplied cDNA or gDNA.

The CDR3 is 15 amino acids. Germline CDR1 is SGHNT and CDR2 is YYREEE (reference sequence). The ends were cut back, 2 bases at V and 5 bases at J, with 16 bases in the middle. Authors' analysis steps: Amplification of reference gene primers provided the estimated nucleated cell counts. Data came from immunoSEQ multiplex PCR; TCRdb stores just in-frame clones and leaves some out. That table furnishes V, J and clone size, whereas the DNA furnished D and trimming. The data show 41,000 or so clones, roughly 87% seen once. The chain links TRBV5-4 to TRBJ2-5; a weak D match, TRBD1 (6 bases). Sequencing was carried out using peripheral blood. This TCR was recovered from a man in his sixties with acute or convalescent COVID-19. CDR3 protein: CASSLLTGWGETQYF. CDR3 sequence (DNA): TGTGCCAGCAGCTTATTGACAGGATGGGGGGAGACCCAGTACTTC. The full variable domain, with the rest looked up from reference TRBV5-4 and TRBJ2-5, is ETGVTQSPTHLIKTRGQQVTLRCSSQSGHNTVSWYQQALGQGPQFIFQYYREEENGRGNFPPRFSGLQFPNYSSELNVNALELDDSALYLCASSLLTGWGETQYFGPGTRLLVL.